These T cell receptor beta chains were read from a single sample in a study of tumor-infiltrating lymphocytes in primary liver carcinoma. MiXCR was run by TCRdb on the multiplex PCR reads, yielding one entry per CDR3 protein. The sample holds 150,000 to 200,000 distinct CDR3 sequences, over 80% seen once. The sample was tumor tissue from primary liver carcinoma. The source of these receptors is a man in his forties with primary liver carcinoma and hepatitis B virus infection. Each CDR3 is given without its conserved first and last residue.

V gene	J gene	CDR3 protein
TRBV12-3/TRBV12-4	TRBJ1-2	ASSLWADSERGYI
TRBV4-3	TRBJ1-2	ASSQVTRGPHGYT
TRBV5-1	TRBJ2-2	ASSTRQRNTRELF
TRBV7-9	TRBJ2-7	ASSPTSGKEQGEQY
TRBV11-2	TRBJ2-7	VSSPGGHEQY
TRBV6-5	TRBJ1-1	ACSYRGAGNTEAF
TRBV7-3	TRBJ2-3	ASSKAIGDTRY
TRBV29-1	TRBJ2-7	RIRAPANPEQY
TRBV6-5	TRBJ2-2	TSSYSRKREKLL
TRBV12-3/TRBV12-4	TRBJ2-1	ASSLLGSEKGNKQF
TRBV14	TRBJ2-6	ASSQDTVSTLSSGANLLT
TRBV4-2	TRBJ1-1	ASSIFAQDGDTEAF
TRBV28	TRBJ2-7	ASGLEVFGEQY
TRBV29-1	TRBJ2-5	GIGSAAGRSETQY
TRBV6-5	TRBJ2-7	ASISTVGGGEQY
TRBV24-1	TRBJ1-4	PTSDPGRGNEKLF
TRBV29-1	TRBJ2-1	SVQAGNSHNEQF
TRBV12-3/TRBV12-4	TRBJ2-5	ASSLMQGETQD